A selection of T cell receptor beta chains follows, all from one sample in a study of T cell repertoires in cytomegalovirus infection. These TCRs are of unknown antigen specificity. TCRdb processed the reads anew with MiXCR; each CDR3 protein has one entry. The sample lists approximately 340,000 distinct CDR3 sequences, roughly 29% seen once, with 20% in the top ten. Sequenced material: cultured PBMCs, taken from culture after CMV antigen stimulation. These receptors were collected from a human donor in good health (CMV status not recorded). Some clones in this sample may be carry-over from other donors' samples. CDR3s include the opening cysteine and the closing phenylalanine or tryptophan. A D gene is named only where the DNA matches it firmly. Size is omitted from some rows. Given values are once, few, many or a class for expanded clones.

CDR3 length	D gene	clone size	J gene	V gene	CDR3 protein	CDR3 DNA
15	TRBD1	few	TRBJ1-1	TRBV10-3	CAISATGTDNREAFF	TGTGCCATCAGTGCCACCGGGACAGACAATAGGGAAGCTTTCTTT
13	-	many	TRBJ1-1	TRBV6-1	CASSERRNTEAFF	TGTGCCAGCAGTGAAAGGCGGAACACTGAAGCTTTCTTT
19	-	few	TRBJ2-2	TRBV20-1	CSAREDPGWGRKYTGELFF	TGCAGTGCTAGAGAAGACCCGGGTTGGGGCCGAAAATACACCGGGGAGCTGTTTTTT
14	-	-	TRBJ2-5	TRBV7-2	CASSLDGSYETQYF	TGTGCCAGCAGCTTAGACGGGAGTTATGAGACCCAGTACTTC
15	TRBD1	-	TRBJ2-2	TRBV7-9	CASSPGTGGFGELFF	TGTGCCAGCAGCCCGGGGACAGGGGGCTTCGGGGAGCTGTTTTTT
15	-	-	TRBJ2-1	TRBV19	CASSRTTLNGNEQFF	TGTGCCAGTAGTAGGACTACCCTAAACGGGAATGAGCAGTTCTTC
16	TRBD1	-	TRBJ1-5	TRBV19	CASSMGGQGASQPQHF	TGTGCCAGTAGTATGGGGGGACAGGGGGCTAGTCAGCCCCAGCATTTT
15	-	few	TRBJ2-7	TRBV7-9	CASSIGGQAAYEQYF	TGTGCCAGCAGCATCGGGGGGCAGGCCGCCTACGAGCAGTACTTC
14	TRBD2	few	TRBJ2-1	TRBV28	CASSLAGGGYEQFF	TGTGCCAGCAGCCTAGCGGGAGGAGGGTATGAGCAGTTCTTC
15	-	many	TRBJ1-1	TRBV7-8	CASSSRGYGATEAFF	TGTGCCAGCAGCTCCCGAGGGTACGGGGCCACTGAAGCTTTCTTT
16	-	-	TRBJ2-1	TRBV3-1	CASSHGALSSYNEQFF	TGTGCCAGCAGCCATGGGGCCCTAAGCTCCTACAATGAGCAGTTCTTC
16	TRBD1	-	TRBJ1-5	TRBV28	CASDYGTGGGDQPQHF	TGTGCCAGCGACTATGGGACAGGGGGTGGGGATCAGCCCCAGCATTTT
15	TRBD1	-	TRBJ1-4	TRBV7-9	CASSSRQGLPEKLFF	TGTGCCAGCAGCTCCCGACAGGGGTTACCTGAAAAACTGTTTTTT
15	-	-	TRBJ2-7	TRBV9	CASSVGGASPYEQYF	TGTGCCAGCAGCGTAGGAGGGGCTAGCCCCTACGAGCAGTACTTC
15	TRBD1	-	TRBJ1-1	TRBV6-1	CASIPNPDRDTEAFF	TGTGCCAGCATCCCCAACCCGGACAGGGACACTGAAGCTTTCTTT
11	-	few	TRBJ2-3	TRBV29-1	CSLREGDTQYF	TGCAGCCTCCGCGAGGGAGATACGCAGTATTTT
13	-	few	TRBJ2-5	TRBV5-1	CASSLDRDETQYF	TGCGCCAGCAGCTTGGACAGGGATGAGACCCAGTACTTC
12	-	once	TRBJ1-4	TRBV20-1	CSARTLNEKLFF	TGCAGTGCTAGAACCCTAAATGAAAAACTGTTTTTT
20	TRBD2	-	TRBJ2-1	TRBV7-3	CASSALVPGLAGGPYNEQFF	TGTGCCAGCAGCGCTTTAGTCCCGGGACTAGCGGGGGGGCCCTACAATGAGCAGTTCTTC
16	-	once	TRBJ2-1	TRBV19	CASSPGRDRGLNEQFF	TGTGCCAGTAGTCCGGGGCGGGATCGGGGGCTCAATGAGCAGTTCTTC
12	-	-	TRBJ2-7	TRBV29-1	CSVERNRGEQYF	TGCAGCGTTGAACGGAACAGAGGGGAGCAGTACTTC
19	TRBD1	-	TRBJ1-1	TRBV5-1	CASSLWVRRPGQGNTEAFF	TGCGCCAGCAGCTTATGGGTCCGGAGACCGGGACAGGGGAACACTGAAGCTTTCTTT
18	TRBD2	many	TRBJ2-1	TRBV6-1	CASSESPRGLAGRNEQFF	TGTGCCAGCAGTGAAAGTCCTCGGGGGCTAGCGGGAAGAAATGAGCAGTTCTTC
13	-	-	TRBJ2-1	TRBV11-2	CASSRALEYEQFF	TGTGCCAGCAGCCGAGCCTTGGAGTATGAGCAGTTCTTC
15	TRBD2	many	TRBJ2-7	TRBV7-2	CASSPVVAGSYEQYF	TGTGCCAGCAGCCCCGTTGTAGCGGGCTCCTACGAGCAGTACTTC
14	-	-	TRBJ2-7	TRBV4-1	CASSPGDNSYEQYF	TGCGCCAGCAGCCCAGGGGACAACTCCTACGAGCAGTACTTC
13	TRBD2	-	TRBJ2-3	TRBV6-6	CASGAGGPITQYF	TGTGCCAGCGGAGCGGGGGGGCCGATTACGCAGTATTTT
16	-	few	TRBJ1-1	TRBV18	CASSPFSRGYNTEAFF	TGTGCCAGCTCACCATTTAGCCGGGGTTATAACACTGAAGCTTTCTTT
14	-	many	TRBJ1-1	TRBV7-6	CASSTQGFNTEAFF	TGTGCCAGCAGCACACAGGGTTTTAACACTGAAGCTTTCTTT
17	TRBD1	many	TRBJ2-3	TRBV7-9	CASSFSLRTGPTDTQYF	TGTGCCAGCAGCTTCTCCCTTCGGACAGGGCCCACAGATACGCAGTATTTT
14	-	-	TRBJ1-4	TRBV12-3/TRBV12-4	CASSFDSPNEKLFF	TGTGCCAGCAGTTTCGACAGCCCCAATGAAAAACTGTTTTTT
15	-	few	TRBJ2-6	TRBV28	CASSLIGAGANVLTF	TGTGCCAGCAGCCTGATAGGTGCTGGGGCCAACGTCCTGACTTTC
16	-	many	TRBJ1-3	TRBV7-2	CASSLEGVASGNTIYF	TGTGCCAGCAGCTTAGAGGGGGTGGCCTCTGGAAACACCATATATTTT
16	-	many	TRBJ1-2	TRBV7-2	CASSLATEGRAYGYTF	TGTGCCAGCAGCTTAGCGACTGAGGGACGTGCCTATGGCTACACCTTC
16	TRBD1	-	TRBJ2-3	TRBV19	CASSPLPGQGTDSQYF	TGTGCCAGTAGTCCGCTCCCGGGACAGGGCACAGATTCGCAGTATTTT
15	-	-	TRBJ2-4	TRBV19	CASSPRTRFGNIQYF	TGTGCCAGTAGTCCTCGGACCCGTTTCGGGAACATTCAGTACTTC
14	-	few	TRBJ2-5	TRBV7-8	CATKLDPQGETQYF	TGTGCCACCAAACTTGACCCCCAAGGAGAGACCCAGTACTTC
12	TRBD2	-	TRBJ2-1	TRBV7-3	CASSSRTSVKFF	TGTGCCAGCAGCTCCCGGACTAGCGTTAAGTTCTTC
11	-	few	TRBJ2-3	TRBV7-8	CASSFKDTQYF	TGTGCCAGCAGCTTTAAAGATACGCAGTATTTT
14	-	few	TRBJ1-2	TRBV7-9	CASSSGRRGYGYTF	TGTGCCAGCAGCTCAGGCCGAAGGGGCTATGGCTACACCTTC
13	-	-	TRBJ1-5	TRBV6-1	CASSGRTEQPQHF	TGTGCCAGCAGTGGCAGGACAGAACAGCCCCAGCATTTT
14	-	-	TRBJ1-1	TRBV6-5	CASSYGARSTEAFF	TGTGCCAGCAGTTACGGGGCAAGGAGCACTGAAGCTTTCTTT